What follows describes a single T cell receptor beta chain. Its antigen is unidentified. The PCR ran on 60 Vbeta and 13 Jbeta primers. The table came from immunoSEQ multiplex PCR; TCRdb's copy has only in-frame clones and leaves some out. Found here are more than 130,000 clones; the top ten clones hold less than 3.5%. Germline assignment: CDR1 ENHRY and CDR2 SYGVKD. With 7 bases removed from V and 0 bases from J, the gap between germline ends came to 12 bases. The CDR3 consists of 14 residues. It was healthy bone marrow donors who served as donors. This specimen comes from a study of cytomegalovirus exposure and HLA in healthy donors. About the study: Previous work identified roughly 120 million unique TCR beta sequences from around 200 million T cells. Regarding the study as a whole: The study reported that TCR beta sequences accurately predicted HLA-A and HLA-B alleles in most subjects.

The source is a middle-aged man in good health and CMV-seronegative. The sequencing input was PBMCs. The rearrangement joins TRBV10-3 to TRBJ1-2; D gene ambiguous. The CDR3 loop reads CAITSQVANYGYTF. The CDR3 bases are TGTGCCATCACGTCGCAGGTAGCTAACTATGGCTACACCTTC.